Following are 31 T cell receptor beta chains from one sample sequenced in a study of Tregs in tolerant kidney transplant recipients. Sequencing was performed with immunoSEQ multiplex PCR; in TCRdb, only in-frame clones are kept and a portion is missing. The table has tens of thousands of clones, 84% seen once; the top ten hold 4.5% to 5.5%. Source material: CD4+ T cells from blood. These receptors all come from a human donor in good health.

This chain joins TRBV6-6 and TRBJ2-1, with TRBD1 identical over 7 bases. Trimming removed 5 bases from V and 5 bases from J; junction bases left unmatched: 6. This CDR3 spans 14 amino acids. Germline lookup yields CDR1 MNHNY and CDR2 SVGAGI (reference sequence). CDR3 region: CASSQTGTNNEQFF. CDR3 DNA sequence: TGTGCCAGCAGTCAGACAGGGACAAACAATGAGCAGTTCTTC.

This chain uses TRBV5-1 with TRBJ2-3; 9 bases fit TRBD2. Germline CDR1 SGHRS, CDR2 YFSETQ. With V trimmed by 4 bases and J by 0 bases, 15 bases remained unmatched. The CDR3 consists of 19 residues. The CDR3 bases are TGCGCCAGCAGCCCCTGGCCAGCGGGGGGTAGTGCTAGCACAGATACGCAGTATTTT. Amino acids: CASSPWPAGGSASTDTQYF.

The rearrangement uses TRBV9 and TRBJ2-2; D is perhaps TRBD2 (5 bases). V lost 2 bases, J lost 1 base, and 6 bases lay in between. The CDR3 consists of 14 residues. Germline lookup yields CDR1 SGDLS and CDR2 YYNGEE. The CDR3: CASSVGGNTGELFF. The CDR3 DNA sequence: TGTGCCAGCAGCGTTGGAGGGAACACCGGGGAGCTGTTTTTT.

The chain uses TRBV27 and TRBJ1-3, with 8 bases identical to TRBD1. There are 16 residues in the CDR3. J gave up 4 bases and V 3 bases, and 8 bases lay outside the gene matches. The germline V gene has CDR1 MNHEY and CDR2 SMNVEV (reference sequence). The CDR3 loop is CASSFSGQGAGNTIYF. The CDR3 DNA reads TGTGCCAGCAGTTTTAGTGGACAGGGAGCAGGAAACACCATATATTTT.

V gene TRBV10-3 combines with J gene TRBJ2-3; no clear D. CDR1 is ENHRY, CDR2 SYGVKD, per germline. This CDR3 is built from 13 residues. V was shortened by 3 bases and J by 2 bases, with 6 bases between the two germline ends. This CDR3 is CAISEDNTDTQYF. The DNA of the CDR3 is TGTGCCATCAGTGAAGACAACACAGATACGCAGTATTTT.

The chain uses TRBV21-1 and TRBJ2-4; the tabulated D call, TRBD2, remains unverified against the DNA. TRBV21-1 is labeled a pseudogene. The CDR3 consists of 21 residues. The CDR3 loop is CASSKSQERERVSGGKNIQYF. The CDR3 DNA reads TGTGCCAGCAGCAAATCCCAAGAGCGGGAGAGGGTGTCCGGTGGCAAAAACATTCAGTACTTC.

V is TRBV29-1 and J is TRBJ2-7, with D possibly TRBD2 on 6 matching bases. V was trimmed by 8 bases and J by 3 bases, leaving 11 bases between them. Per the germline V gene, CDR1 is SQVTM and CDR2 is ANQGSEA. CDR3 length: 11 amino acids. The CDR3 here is CSTWTNYEQYF. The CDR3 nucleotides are TGCAGCACATGGACTAACTACGAGCAGTACTTC.

CDR3 residues: CASSLGSYNSPLHF. DNA of the CDR3: TGTGCCAGCAGCTTAGGATCCTATAATTCACCCCTCCACTTT. The rearrangement joins TRBV5-8 to TRBJ1-6; D gene uncertain. The V end lost 2 bases, the J end lost 1 base, and 4 bases lay between the germline ends. This CDR3 is 14 amino acids long. CDR1 and CDR2 (germline): SGHTS, YDEGEE.

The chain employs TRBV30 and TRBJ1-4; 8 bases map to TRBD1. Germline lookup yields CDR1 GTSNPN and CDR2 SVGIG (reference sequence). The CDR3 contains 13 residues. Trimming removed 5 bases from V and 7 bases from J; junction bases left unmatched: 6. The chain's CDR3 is CAWDRGIGEKLFF. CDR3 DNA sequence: TGTGCCTGGGACAGGGGTATAGGTGAAAAACTGTTTTTT.

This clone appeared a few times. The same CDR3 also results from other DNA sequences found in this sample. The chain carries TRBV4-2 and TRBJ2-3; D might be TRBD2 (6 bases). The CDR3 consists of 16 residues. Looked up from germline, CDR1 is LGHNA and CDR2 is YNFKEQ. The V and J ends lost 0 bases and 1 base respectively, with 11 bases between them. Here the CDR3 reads CASSQERASGTDTQYF. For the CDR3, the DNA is TGTGCCAGCAGCCAAGAACGGGCTAGCGGCACAGATACGCAGTATTTT.

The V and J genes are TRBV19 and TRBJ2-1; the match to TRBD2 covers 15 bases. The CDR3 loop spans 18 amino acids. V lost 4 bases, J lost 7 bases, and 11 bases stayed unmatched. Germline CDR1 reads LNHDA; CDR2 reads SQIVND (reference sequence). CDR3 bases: TGTGCCAGTAGTACTCCCGTTGGGACTAGCGGGAGGAGTAATGAGCAGTTCTTC. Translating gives CASSTPVGTSGRSNEQFF.

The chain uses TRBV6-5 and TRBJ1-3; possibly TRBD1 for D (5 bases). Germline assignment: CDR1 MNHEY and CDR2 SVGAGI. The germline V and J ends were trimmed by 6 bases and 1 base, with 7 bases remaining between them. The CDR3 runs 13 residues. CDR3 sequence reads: CASRRGSGNTIYF. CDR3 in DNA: TGTGCCAGCAGGAGGGGTTCTGGAAACACCATATATTTT.

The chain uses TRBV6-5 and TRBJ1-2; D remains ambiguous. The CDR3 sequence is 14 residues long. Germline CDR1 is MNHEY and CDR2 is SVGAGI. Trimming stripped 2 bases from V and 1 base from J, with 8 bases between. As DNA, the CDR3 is TGTGCCAGCAGTTACCGGCGGGGTAACTATGGCTACACCTTC. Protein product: CASSYRRGNYGYTF.

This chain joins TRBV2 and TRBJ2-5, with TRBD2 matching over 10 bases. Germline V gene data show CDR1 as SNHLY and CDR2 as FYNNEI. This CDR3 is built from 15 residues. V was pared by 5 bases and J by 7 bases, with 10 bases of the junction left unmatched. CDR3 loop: CASSPGLARRWTQYF. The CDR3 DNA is TGTGCCAGCAGTCCGGGACTAGCGCGACGGTGGACCCAGTACTTC.

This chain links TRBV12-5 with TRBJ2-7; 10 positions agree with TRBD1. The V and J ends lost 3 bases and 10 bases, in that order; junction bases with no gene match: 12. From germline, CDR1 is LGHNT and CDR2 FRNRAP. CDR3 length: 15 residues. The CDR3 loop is CASGFLDRGMAGQYF. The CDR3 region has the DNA TGTGCTAGTGGTTTTTTGGACAGGGGGATGGCGGGACAGTACTTC. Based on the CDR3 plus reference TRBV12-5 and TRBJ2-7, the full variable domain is DARVTQTPRHKVTEMGQEVTMRCQPILGHNTVFWYRQTMMQGLELLAYFRNRAPLDDSGMPKDRFSAEMPDATLATLKIQPSEPRDSAVYFCASGFLDRGMAGQYFGPGTRLTVT.

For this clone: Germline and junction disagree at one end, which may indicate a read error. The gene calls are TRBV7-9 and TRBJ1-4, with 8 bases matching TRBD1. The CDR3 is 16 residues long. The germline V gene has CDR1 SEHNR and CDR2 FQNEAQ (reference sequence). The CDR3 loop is CASSRTGGSDGEKLFF. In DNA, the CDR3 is TGCGCCAGCAGCCGTACAGGGGGGAGTGACGGTGAAAAACTGTTTTTT.

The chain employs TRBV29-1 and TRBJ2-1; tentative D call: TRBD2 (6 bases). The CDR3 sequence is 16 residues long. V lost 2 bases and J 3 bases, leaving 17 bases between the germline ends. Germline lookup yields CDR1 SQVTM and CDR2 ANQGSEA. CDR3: CSVERPAGGIYNEQFF. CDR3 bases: TGCAGCGTTGAAAGGCCCGCAGGCGGGATCTACAATGAGCAGTTCTTC.

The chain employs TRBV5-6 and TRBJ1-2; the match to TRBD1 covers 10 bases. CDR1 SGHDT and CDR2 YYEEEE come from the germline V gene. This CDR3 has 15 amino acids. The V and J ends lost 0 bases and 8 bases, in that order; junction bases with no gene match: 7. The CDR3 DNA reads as TGTGCCAGCAGCTTGGTATCGGGACAGGGGCAGGGCTACACCTTC. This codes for CASSLVSGQGQGYTF.

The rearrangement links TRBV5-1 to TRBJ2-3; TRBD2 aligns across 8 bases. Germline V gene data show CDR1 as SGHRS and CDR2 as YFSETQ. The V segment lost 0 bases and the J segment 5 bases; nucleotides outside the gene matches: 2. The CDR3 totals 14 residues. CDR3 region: CASSLGLAIDTQYF. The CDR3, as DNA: TGCGCCAGCAGCTTGGGACTAGCGATAGATACGCAGTATTTT.

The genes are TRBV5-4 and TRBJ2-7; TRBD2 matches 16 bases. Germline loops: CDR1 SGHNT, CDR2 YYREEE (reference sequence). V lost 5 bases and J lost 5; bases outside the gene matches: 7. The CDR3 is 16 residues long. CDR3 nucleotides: TGTGCCAGCAGACCGGGACTAGCGGGAGGGAGCGACGAGCAGTACTTC. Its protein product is CASRPGLAGGSDEQYF. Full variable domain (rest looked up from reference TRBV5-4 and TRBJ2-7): ETGVTQSPTHLIKTRGQQVTLRCSSQSGHNTVSWYQQALGQGPQFIFQYYREEENGRGNFPPRFSGLQFPNYSSELNVNALELDDSALYLCASRPGLAGGSDEQYFGPGTRLTVT.

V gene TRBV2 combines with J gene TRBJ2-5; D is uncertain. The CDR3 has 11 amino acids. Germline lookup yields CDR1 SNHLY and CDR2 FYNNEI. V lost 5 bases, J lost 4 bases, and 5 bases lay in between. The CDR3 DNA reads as TGTGCCAGCAGTCCGCTAGAGACCCAGTACTTC. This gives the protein CASSPLETQYF.

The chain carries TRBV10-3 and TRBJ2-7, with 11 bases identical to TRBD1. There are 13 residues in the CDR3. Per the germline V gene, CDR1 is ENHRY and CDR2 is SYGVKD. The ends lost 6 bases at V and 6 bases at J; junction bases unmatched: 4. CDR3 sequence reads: CAIRGQGASEQYF. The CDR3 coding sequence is TGTGCCATCAGAGGACAGGGGGCGTCCGAGCAGTACTTC.

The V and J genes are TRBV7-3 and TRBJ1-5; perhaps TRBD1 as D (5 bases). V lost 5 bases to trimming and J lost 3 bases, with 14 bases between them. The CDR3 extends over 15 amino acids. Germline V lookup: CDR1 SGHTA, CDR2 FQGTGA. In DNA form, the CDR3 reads TGTGCCAGCAGCCTCAGGACATCCCCCAATCAGCCCCAGCATTTT. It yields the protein CASSLRTSPNQPQHF.

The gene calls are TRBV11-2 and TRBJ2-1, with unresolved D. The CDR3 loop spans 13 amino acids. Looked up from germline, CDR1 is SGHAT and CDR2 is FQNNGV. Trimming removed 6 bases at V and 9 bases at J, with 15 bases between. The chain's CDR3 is CASRAVRHAEQFF. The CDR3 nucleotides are TGTGCCAGCAGGGCAGTGCGGCACGCTGAGCAGTTCTTC.

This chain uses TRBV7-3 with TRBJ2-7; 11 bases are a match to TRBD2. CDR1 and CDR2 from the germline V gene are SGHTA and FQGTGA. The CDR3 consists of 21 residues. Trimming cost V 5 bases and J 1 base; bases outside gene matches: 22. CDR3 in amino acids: CASSPQYVPILTSGTSYEQYF. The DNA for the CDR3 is TGTGCCAGCAGCCCCCAATATGTCCCGATTTTGACTAGCGGGACTTCCTACGAGCAGTACTTC. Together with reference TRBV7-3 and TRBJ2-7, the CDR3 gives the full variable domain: GAGVSQTPSNKVTEKGKYVELRCDPISGHTALYWYRQSLGQGPEFLIYFQGTGAADDSGLPNDRFFAVRPEGSVSTLKIQRTERGDSAVYLCASSPQYVPILTSGTSYEQYFGPGTRLTVT.

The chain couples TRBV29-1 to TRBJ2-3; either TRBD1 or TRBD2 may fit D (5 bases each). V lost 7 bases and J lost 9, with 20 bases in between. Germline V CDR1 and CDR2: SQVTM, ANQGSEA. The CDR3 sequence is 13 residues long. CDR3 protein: CSAPSEGLETQYF. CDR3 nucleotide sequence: TGCAGCGCTCCCTCCGAGGGGCTGGAGACGCAGTATTTT.

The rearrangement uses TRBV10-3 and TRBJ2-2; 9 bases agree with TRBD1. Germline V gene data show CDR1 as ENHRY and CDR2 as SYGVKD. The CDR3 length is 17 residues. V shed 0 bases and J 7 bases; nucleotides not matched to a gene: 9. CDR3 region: CAISESIPGQGIGELFF. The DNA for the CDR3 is TGTGCCATCAGTGAGTCCATACCGGGACAGGGAATCGGGGAGCTGTTTTTT.

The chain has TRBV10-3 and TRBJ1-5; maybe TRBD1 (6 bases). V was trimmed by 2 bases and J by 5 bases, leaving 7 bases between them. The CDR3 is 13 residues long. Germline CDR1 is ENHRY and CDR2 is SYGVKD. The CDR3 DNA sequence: TGTGCCATCAGTGAGCACAGGGATCAGCCCCAGCATTTT. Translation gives CAISEHRDQPQHF.

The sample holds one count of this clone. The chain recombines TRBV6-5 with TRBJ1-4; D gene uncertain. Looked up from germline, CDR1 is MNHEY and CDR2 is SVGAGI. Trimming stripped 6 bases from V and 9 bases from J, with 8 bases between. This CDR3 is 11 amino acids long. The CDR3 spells CASRYRKKLFF. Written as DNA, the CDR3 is TGTGCCAGCAGATATCGAAAAAAACTGTTTTTT.

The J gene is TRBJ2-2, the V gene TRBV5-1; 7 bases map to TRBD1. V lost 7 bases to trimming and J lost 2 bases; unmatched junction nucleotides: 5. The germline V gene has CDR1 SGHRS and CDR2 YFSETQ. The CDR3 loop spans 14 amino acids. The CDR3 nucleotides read TGCGCCAGCTCCGGGACAGTTAACACCGGGGAGCTGTTTTTT. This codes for CASSGTVNTGELFF.

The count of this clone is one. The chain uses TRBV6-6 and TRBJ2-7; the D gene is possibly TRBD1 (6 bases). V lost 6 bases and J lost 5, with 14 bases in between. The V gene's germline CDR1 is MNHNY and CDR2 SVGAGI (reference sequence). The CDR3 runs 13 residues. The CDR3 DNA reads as TGTGCCAGCAGACTGCCAGGGGCCAACGAGCAGTACTTC. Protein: CASRLPGANEQYF.